A single sample gave rise to the 2 T cell receptor beta chains below, sequenced in a study of control samples from healthy donors and cancer patients. Clones were sequenced by immunoSEQ multiplex PCR, and TCRdb holds only the in-frame ones, with some missing. The table includes 95,000 to 150,000 clones, around nine tenths detected once. Sequenced sample: blood. The receptors here all came from a man aged 30 to 45 in good health.

The rearrangement joins TRBV15 to TRBJ2-1; the D call may be TRBD1 or TRBD2 (6 bases each). CDR3 length: 17 residues. Germline loops: CDR1 LNHNV, CDR2 YYDKDF (reference sequence). Trimming pared 5 bases from V and 8 bases from J, leaving 25 bases between. CDR3 loop: CATSLPSTGRRLDEQFF. The CDR3 DNA sequence: TGTGCCACCAGCCTACCTTCGACAGGTAGAAGACTAGATGAGCAGTTCTTC. Based on the CDR3 plus reference TRBV15 and TRBJ2-1, the full variable domain is DAMVIQNPRYQVTQFGKPVTLSCSQTLNHNVMYWYQQKSSQAPKLLFHYYDKDFNNEADTPDNFQSRRPNTSFCFLDIRSPGLGDTAMYLCATSLPSTGRRLDEQFFGPGTRLTVL.

The genes are TRBV12-3 or TRBV12-4 and TRBJ2-7; D perhaps matches TRBD2 (6 bases). The V end lost 0 bases, the J end lost 6 bases, and 9 bases lay between the germline ends. This CDR3 contains 13 residues. CDR3 sequence reads: CASSLAHGGEQYF. In DNA form, the CDR3 reads TGTGCCAGCAGTTTAGCCCACGGGGGCGAGCAGTACTTC.